This note documents a single T cell receptor (beta chain) sequence. There is no known antigen for this receptor. Within one base of it there is no much larger clone, and no base qualities were kept. CDR1 and CDR2 are read off the germline V gene as MGHRA and YSYEKL. The CDR3 sequence holds 18 residues, the cysteine and phenylalanine included. CDR3 DNA only is kept here, 54 bases in frame from base 1. Trimmed from V: 4 bases; trimmed from J: 1 base; junction bases lacking a gene match: 5. For every enrolled patient, mismatch repair deficiency was confirmed by either polymerase chain reaction or immunohistochemistry. TCR sequencing was carried out for three patients who responded to pembrolizumab therapy. Pembrolizumab PD-1 blockade was prospectively tested in advanced mismatch repair-deficient cancers, regardless of tissue of origin, in the phase II trial. Peripheral blood T cell samples were gathered serially, both before PD-1 blockade started and at multiple time points afterward. Blood sampling time points were reported as weeks after the first dose of pembrolizumab.

Library creation used the immunoSEQ multiplex PCR assay. The clones in this table, taken by TCRdb from immuneACCESS, are in-frame only. Not every clone is retained; where verified, under half of the shortfall comes from an unresolved V gene, and the cause of the rest is unknown. Recorded for this sample are around 120,000 clones; around nine tenths of them occurred a single time. The top ten clones comprise roughly 10% of the sample. The data belong to a study of PD-1 blockade in mismatch repair-deficient tumors (TCRdb year 2017). As for the study more broadly: Between September 2013 and late 2016, the trial enrolled roughly 86 consecutive patients with some twelve types of mismatch repair-deficient cancer, all of whom had received prior treatment and were progressing. Deep sequencing of TCR CDR3 regions was used to track tumor-associated T cell clones in peripheral blood of patients responding to PD-1 blockade. Beyond this particular receptor, the publication reports: Clones residing in the tumor, which were often undetectable in blood before treatment, expanded quickly after pembrolizumab and then contracted, generally before radiologic responses.

The sample consisted of peripheral blood, taken 70 to 73 weeks after starting pembrolizumab. This clonotype was obtained from an adult with mismatch repair-deficient cancer. Rearrangement joined TRBV4-1 to TRBJ2-1; 15 bases in the middle match TRBD2. At the DNA level, the sequence is TGCGCCAGCAGCCTGGGACTAGCGGGAGGTTGGTCCTACAATGAGCAGTTCTTC. This translates into CASSLGLAGGWSYNEQFF.